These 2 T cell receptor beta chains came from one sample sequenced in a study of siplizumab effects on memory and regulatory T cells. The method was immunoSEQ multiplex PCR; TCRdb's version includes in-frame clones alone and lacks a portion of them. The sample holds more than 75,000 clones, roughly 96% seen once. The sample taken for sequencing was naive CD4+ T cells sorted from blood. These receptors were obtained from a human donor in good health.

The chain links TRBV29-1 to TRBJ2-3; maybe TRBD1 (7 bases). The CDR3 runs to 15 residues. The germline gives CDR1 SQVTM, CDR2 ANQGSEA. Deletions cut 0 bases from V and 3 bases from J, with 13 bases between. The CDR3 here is CSVEESGGFTDTQYF. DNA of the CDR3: TGCAGCGTTGAAGAGTCAGGGGGGTTTACAGATACGCAGTATTTT.

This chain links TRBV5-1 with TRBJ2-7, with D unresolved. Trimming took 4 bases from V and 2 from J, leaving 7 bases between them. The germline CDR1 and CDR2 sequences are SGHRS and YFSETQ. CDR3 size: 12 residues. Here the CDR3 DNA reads TGCGCCAGCAGCCTTGACACCTACGAGCAGTACTTC. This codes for CASSLDTYEQYF.